This TCR beta chain was identified in a study of T cell responses to AZD1222 COVID-19 vaccine. Study conclusions and caveats: Dominant CD4 TCR responses targeted spike regions 160-218 and 743-854. Researchers took repertoire samples only after the peak T cell response had come.

The data were produced by immunoSEQ multiplex PCR, yet TCRdb's version contains in-frame clones alone and is incomplete. Seen here are approximately 150,000 clones, about 86% observed once, and the top ten hold roughly 5.1%. This clone was picked up one time. Its matching antigen is unknown. Germline CDR1 and CDR2: LNHDA and SQIVND (reference sequence). V gave up 6 bases and J gave up 1 base, with 10 bases separating them. The CDR3 spans 14 residues. The rearrangement links TRBV19 to TRBJ1-3; maybe TRBD1 (5 bases). Sample: peripheral blood, taken 28 days after the second AZD1222 dose. This TCR was recovered from an adult who received the AZD1222 COVID-19 vaccine. For the CDR3, the DNA is TGTGCCAGTAGCCGAGGGGATTCTGGAAACACCATATATTTT. Its protein product is CASSRGDSGNTIYF.